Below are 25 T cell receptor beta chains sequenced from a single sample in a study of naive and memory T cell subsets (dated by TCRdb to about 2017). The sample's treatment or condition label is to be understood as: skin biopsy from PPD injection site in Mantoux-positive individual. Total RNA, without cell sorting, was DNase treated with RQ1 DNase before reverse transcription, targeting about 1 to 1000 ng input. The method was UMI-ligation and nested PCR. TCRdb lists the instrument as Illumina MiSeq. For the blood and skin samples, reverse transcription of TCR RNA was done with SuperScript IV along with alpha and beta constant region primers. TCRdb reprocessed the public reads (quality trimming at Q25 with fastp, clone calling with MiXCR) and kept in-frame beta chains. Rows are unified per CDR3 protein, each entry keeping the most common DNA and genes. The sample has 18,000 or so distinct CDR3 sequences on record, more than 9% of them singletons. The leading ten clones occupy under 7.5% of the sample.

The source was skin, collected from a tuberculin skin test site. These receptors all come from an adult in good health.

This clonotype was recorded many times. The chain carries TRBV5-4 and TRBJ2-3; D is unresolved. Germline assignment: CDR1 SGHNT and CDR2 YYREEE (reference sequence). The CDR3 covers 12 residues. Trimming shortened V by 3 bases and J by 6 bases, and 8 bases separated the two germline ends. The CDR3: CASSYNLDTQYF. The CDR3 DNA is TGTGCCAGCAGCTACAACTTGGATACGCAGTATTTT.

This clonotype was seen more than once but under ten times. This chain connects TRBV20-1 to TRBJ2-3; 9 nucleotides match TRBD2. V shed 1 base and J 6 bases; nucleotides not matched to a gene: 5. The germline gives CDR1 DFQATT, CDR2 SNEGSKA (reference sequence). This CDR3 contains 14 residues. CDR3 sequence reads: CSARVASGADTQYF. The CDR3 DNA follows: TGCAGTGCTAGAGTGGCTAGCGGGGCGGATACGCAGTATTTT.

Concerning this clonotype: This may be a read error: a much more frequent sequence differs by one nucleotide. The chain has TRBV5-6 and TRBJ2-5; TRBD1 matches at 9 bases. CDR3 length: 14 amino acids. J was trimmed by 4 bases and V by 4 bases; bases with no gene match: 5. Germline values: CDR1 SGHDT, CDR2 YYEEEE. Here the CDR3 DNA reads TGTGCCAGCAGCATCTGGACAGGGGCAGAGACCCAGTACTTC. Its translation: CASSIWTGAETQYF.

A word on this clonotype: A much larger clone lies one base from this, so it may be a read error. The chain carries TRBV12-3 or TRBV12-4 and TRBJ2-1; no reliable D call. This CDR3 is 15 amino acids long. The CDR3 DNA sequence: TGTGCCAGCAGTTTCGGTCCGTCGCCGGGCAATGAGCAGCTCTTC. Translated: CASSFGPSPGNEQLF.

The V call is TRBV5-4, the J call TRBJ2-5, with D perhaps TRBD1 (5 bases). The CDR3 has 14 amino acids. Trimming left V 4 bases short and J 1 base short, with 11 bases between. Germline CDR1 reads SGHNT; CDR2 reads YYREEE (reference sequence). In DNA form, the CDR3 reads TGTGCCAGCAGCCCTGCCAGGGCCCAAGAGACCCAGTACTTC. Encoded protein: CASSPARAQETQYF.

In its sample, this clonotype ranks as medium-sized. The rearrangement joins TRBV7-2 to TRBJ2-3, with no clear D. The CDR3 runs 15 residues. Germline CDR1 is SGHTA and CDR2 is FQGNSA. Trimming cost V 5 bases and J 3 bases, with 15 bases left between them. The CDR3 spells CASSPEYLLTDTQYF. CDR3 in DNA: TGTGCCAGCAGCCCGGAGTACCTGCTAACAGATACGCAGTATTTT.

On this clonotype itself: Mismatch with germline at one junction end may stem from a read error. In DNA form, the CDR3 reads TGCGAAACCCGACAGGGAGAAGGGATCTATGGCTACACCTTC. Amino acids: CETRQGEGIYGYTF. The chain uses TRBV6-6 and TRBJ1-2, with 7 nucleotides matching TRBD1. This CDR3 region has 14 residues. The germline V gene encodes CDR1 MNHNY and CDR2 SVGAGI (reference sequence).

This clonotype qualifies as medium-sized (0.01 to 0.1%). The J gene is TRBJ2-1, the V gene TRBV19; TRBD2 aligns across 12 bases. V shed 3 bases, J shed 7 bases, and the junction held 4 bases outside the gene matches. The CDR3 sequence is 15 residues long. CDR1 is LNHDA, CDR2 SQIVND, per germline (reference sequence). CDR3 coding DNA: TGTGCCAGTAGTATGGGGACTAGCGGGCGGAATGAGCAGTTCTTC. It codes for CASSMGTSGRNEQFF.

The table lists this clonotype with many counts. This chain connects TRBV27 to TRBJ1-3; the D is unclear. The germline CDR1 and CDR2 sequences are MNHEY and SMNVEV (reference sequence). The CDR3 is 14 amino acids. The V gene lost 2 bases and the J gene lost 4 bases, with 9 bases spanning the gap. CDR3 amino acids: CASSLKPGGNTIYF. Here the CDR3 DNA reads TGTGCCAGCAGTTTAAAGCCCGGGGGAAACACCATATATTTT.

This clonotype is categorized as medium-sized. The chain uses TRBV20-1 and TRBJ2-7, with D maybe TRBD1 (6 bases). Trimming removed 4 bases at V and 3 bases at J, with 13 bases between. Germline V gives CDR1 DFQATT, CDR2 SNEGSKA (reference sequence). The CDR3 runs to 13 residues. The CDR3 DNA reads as TGCAGTGCTATCCGGGGACACGTCTACGAGCAGTACTTC. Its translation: CSAIRGHVYEQYF.

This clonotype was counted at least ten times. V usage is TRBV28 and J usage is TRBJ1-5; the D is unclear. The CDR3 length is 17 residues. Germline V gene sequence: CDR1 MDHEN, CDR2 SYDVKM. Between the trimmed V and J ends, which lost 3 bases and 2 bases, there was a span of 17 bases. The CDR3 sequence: CASSFRRPTRGNQPQHF. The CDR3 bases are TGTGCCAGCAGTTTTAGGAGACCCACAAGGGGCAATCAGCCCCAGCATTTT. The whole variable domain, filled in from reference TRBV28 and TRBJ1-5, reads DVKVTQSSRYLVKRTGEKVFLECVQDMDHENMFWYRQDPGLGLRLIYFSYDVKMKEKGDIPEGYSVSREKKERFSLILESASTNQTSMYLCASSFRRPTRGNQPQHFGDGTRLSIL.

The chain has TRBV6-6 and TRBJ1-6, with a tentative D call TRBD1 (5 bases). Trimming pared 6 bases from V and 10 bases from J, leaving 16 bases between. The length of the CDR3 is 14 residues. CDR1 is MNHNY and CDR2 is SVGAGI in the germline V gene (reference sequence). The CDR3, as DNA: TGTGCCAGCAGCCCGTCGACAGAGCTCTCACCCCTCCACTTT. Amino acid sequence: CASSPSTELSPLHF.

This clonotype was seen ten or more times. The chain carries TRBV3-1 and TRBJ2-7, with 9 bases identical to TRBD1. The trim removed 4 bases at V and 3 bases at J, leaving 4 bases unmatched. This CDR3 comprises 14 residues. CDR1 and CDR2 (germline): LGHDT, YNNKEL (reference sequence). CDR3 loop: CASSPRQGVYEQYF. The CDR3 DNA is TGTGCCAGCAGCCCTAGACAGGGGGTCTACGAGCAGTACTTC.

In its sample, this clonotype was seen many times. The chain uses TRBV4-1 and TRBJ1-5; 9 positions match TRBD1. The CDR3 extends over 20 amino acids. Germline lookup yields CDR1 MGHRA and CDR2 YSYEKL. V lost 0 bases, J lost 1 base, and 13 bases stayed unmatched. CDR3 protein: CASSQDDWDRAGGSNQPQHF. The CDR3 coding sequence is TGCGCCAGCAGCCAAGACGATTGGGACAGGGCGGGGGGAAGCAATCAGCCCCAGCATTTT.

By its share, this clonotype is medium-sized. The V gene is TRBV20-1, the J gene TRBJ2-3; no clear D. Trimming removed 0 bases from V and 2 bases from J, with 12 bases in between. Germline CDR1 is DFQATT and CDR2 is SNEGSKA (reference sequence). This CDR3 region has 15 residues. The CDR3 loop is CSARDLAWTTDTQYF. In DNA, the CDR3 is TGCAGTGCTAGAGATTTGGCCTGGACCACAGATACGCAGTATTTT.

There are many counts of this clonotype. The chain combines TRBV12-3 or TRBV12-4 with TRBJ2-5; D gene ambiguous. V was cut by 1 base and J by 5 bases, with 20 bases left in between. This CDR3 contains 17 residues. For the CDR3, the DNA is TGTGCCAGCAGTTTAGAGTTCTCCAGACTCGCGATGGAGACCCAGTACTTC. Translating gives CASSLEFSRLAMETQYF.

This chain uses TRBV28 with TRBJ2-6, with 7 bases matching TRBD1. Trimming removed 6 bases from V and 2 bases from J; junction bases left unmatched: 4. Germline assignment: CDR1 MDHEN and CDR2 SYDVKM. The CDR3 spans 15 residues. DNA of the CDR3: TGTGCCAGCAGATTAGGGGGCACTGGGGCCAACGTCCTGACTTTC. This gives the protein CASRLGGTGANVLTF.

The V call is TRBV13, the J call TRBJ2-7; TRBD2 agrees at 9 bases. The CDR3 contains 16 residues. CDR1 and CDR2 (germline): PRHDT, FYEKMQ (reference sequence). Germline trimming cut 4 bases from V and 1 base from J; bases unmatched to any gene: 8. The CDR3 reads CASSYTGSGSSYEQYF. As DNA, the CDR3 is TGTGCCAGCAGCTACACGGGTAGCGGGAGTTCCTACGAGCAGTACTTC.

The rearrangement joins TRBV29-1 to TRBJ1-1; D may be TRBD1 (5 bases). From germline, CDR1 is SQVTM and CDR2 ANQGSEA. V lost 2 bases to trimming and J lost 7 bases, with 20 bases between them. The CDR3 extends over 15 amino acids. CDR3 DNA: TGCAGCGTTGAATTTTTTGTCGGGGGTTTAGGTGAAGCTTTCTTT. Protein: CSVEFFVGGLGEAFF.

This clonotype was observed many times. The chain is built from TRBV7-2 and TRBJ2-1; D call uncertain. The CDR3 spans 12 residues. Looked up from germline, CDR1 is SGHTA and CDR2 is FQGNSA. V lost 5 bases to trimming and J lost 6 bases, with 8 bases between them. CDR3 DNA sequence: TGTGCCAGCAGCCACATGGGCAATGAGCAGTTCTTC. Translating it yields CASSHMGNEQFF.

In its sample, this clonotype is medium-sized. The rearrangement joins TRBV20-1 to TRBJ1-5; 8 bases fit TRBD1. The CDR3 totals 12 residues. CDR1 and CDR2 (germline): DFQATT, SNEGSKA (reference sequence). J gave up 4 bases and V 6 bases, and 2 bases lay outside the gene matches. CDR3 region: CSAWTGNQPQHF. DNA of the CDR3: TGCAGTGCCTGGACAGGGAATCAGCCCCAGCATTTT.

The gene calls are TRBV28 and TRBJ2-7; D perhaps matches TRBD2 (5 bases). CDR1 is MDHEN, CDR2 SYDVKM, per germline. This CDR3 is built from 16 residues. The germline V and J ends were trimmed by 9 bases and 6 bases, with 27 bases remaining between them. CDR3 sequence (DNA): TGTGCCAGTCTTAGTCCCAGCGGAGGCCCCTACTCCGAGCAGTACTTC. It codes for CASLSPSGGPYSEQYF.

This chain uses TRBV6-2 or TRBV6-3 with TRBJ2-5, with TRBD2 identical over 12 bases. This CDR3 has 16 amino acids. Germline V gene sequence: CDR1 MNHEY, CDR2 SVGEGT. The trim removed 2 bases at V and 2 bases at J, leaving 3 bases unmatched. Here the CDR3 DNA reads TGTGCCAGCAGTTACCCCCTAGCGGGGGGGCAAGAGACCCAGTACTTC. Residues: CASSYPLAGGQETQYF.

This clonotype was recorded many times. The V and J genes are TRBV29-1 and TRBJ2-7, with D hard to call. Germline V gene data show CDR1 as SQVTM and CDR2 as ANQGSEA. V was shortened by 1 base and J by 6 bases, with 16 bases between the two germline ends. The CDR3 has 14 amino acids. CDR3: CSVEVPGRSIEQYF. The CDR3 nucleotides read TGCAGCGTTGAAGTCCCCGGACGGTCTATCGAGCAGTACTTC.

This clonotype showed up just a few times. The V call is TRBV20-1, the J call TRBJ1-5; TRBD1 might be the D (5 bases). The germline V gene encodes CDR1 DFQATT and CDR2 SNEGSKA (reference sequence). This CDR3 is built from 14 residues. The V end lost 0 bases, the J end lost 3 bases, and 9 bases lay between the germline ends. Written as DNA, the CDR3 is TGCAGTGCTAGAGAAGTAGGGGCCAATCAGCCCCAGCATTTT. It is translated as CSAREVGANQPQHF.